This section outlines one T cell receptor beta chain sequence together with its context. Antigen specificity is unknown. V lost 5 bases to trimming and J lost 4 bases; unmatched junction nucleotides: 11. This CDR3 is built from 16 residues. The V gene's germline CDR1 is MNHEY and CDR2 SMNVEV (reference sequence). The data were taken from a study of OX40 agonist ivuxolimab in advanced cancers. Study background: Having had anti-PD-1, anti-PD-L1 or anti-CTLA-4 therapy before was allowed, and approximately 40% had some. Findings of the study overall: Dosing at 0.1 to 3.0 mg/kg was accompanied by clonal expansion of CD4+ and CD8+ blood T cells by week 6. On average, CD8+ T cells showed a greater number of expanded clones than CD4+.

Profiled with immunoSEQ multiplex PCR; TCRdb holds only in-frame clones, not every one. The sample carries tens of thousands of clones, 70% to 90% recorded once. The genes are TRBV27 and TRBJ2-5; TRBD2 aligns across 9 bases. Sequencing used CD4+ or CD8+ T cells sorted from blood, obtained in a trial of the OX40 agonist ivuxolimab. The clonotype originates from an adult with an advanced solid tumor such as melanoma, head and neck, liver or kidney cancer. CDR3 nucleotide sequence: TGTGCCAGCAGTCTAGGACTAGCGCGGTTCCCAGAGACCCAGTACTTC. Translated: CASSLGLARFPETQYF.